These T cell receptor beta chains were read from a single sample in a study of cytomegalovirus exposure and HLA in healthy donors. Clones were read by immunoSEQ multiplex PCR, and TCRdb kept only the in-frame ones, dropping some. The sample consists of approximately 130,000 clones, roughly 79% of them appearing once. Sample: PBMCs. Receptors originate from a woman aged 40 to 50 in good health and CMV-seronegative. Both conserved end residues are part of each CDR3. D genes are given only for firm matches. Rows may omit the clone size; those that give it use once, few, many or a size class.

j_call clone_size v_call d_call cdr3_nt cdr3_aa
TRBJ2-7 - TRBV5-1 - TGCGCCAGCAGCGGGTCGGACGGGGTTGGTTCCTACGAGCAGTACTTC CASSGSDGVGSYEQYF
TRBJ2-7 - TRBV7-9 TRBD1 TGTGCCAGCAGCTCGCCGGGGCAGGGGGCTGGGGGCGAGCAGTACTTC CASSSPGQGAGGEQYF
TRBJ2-7 - TRBV28 - TGTGCCAGCAGTCCCCGGCAGGGGCTTACATCCTACGAGCAGTACTTC CASSPRQGLTSYEQYF
TRBJ1-2 few TRBV7-9 TRBD1 TGTGCCAGCAGCTTAGAGACAGGGTTCGGTGGCTACACCTTC CASSLETGFGGYTF
TRBJ2-2 - TRBV2 TRBD2 TGTGCCAGCAGCGAGACTAGCGGGAACGCCGGGGAGCTGTTTTTT CASSETSGNAGELFF
TRBJ2-3 - TRBV9 TRBD2 TGTGCCAGCAGCGGGGTCAGTTTAGGCGGGGGGTACACAGATACGCAGTATTTT CASSGVSLGGGYTDTQYF
TRBJ1-3 - TRBV7-9 - TGTGCCAGCAGCTTCCAGGACAAGGTGTCTGGAAACACCATATATTTT CASSFQDKVSGNTIYF
TRBJ2-1 - TRBV10-1 - TGCGCCAGCAGTGAGGACAGAAATGAGCAGTTCTTC CASSEDRNEQFF
TRBJ2-1 - TRBV14 TRBD2 TGTGCCAGCAGCCAAGGCCCTAGCGGGGGAATATACAATGAGCAGTTCTTC CASSQGPSGGIYNEQFF
TRBJ2-5 - TRBV10-3 TRBD2 TGTGCCATCAGTGATATCTTAGCGGGAGGGCCGGGTAAGACCCAGTACTTC CAISDILAGGPGKTQYF
TRBJ2-1 once TRBV4-2 TRBD2 TGTGCCAGCAGCCAAGAAGGGGTAGCGGGGGGGCGTGGTGAGCAGTTCTTC CASSQEGVAGGRGEQFF
TRBJ1-4 - TRBV19 - TGTGCCAGTAGGGCCCAGGGATCTAATGAAAAACTGTTTTTT CASRAQGSNEKLFF
TRBJ1-2 - TRBV30 - TGTGCCTGGAGTGTCGAGGGCGGGGAGGGCTACACCTTC CAWSVEGGEGYTF
TRBJ2-3 few TRBV5-1 TRBD2 TGCGCCAGCAGCTTGGCCCTAGCGGGAGTAGATACGCAGTATTTT CASSLALAGVDTQYF
TRBJ1-5 - TRBV10-3 - TGTGCCATCAGTGAGTCCGGGGATAATCAGCCCCAGCATTTT CAISESGDNQPQHF
TRBJ1-2 - TRBV28 TRBD1 TGTGCCAGCAGTTCACGGGACAGGGGGCACGGTGGCTACACCTTC CASSSRDRGHGGYTF
TRBJ2-7 - TRBV30 - TGTGCCTGGAGCAACGGAGGGGGGGTTCCCTCTTTC CAWSNGGGVPSF
TRBJ2-3 once TRBV7-3 - TGTGCCACCCGATTCGGGGCTAGCGGCACAGATACGCAGTATTTT CATRFGASGTDTQYF
TRBJ2-7 - TRBV27 TRBD1 TGTGCCAGCAGTTTGGGACAGGGGGCTTCCCACGAGCAGTACTTC CASSLGQGASHEQYF
TRBJ2-1 - TRBV18 - TGTGCCAGCTCACCATCGGTGCGGTACAATGAGCAGTTCTTC CASSPSVRYNEQFF
TRBJ2-7 - TRBV2 - TGTGCCAGCAGTGAATCGGGGTACGAGCAGTACTTC CASSESGYEQYF
TRBJ1-1 - TRBV7-3 - TGTGCCAGCAGCTTGAGGGTTGAGGATGAAGCTTTCTTT CASSLRVEDEAFF
TRBJ2-3 - TRBV19 - TGTGCCAGTAGTATGGCAGTGTCTAGCACAGATACGCAGTATTTT CASSMAVSSTDTQYF
TRBJ2-1 - TRBV5-1 TRBD1 TGCGCCAGCAGCCCCCGGGACAGCTCCTACAATGAGCAGTTCTTC CASSPRDSSYNEQFF
TRBJ2-5 - TRBV21-1 - TGTGCCAGCAGCATGAATAGCGGGAGGGCCTGGGAGACCCAGTACTTC CASSMNSGRAWETQYF
TRBJ2-5 once TRBV7-8 TRBD2 TGTGCCAGCAGCCCCCCCGGGCGGGAGGGCCGTGAGACCCAGTACTTC CASSPPGREGRETQYF
TRBJ2-1 - TRBV6-5 TRBD2 TGTGCCAGCAGTTGCTACAGCGGGGGGGCCTACAATGAGCAGTTCTTC CASSCYSGGAYNEQFF
TRBJ2-7 once TRBV10-2 TRBD2 TGCGCCAGCAGTGAGTCAAGACTAGCGAGCTACGAGCAGTACTTC CASSESRLASYEQYF
TRBJ1-1 - TRBV28 - TGTGCCAGCAGTCCCCCTACCGGTGAAGCTTTCTTT CASSPPTGEAFF
TRBJ1-5 - TRBV6-5 - TGTGCCAGCAGTTCCCAGGGGCAGACACAGCCCCAGCATTTT CASSSQGQTQPQHF
TRBJ1-5 - TRBV5-1 - TGCGCCAGCAGCCCCCCCGCGGACAGCAAGCTTTGGAGCAATCAGCCCCAGCATTTT CASSPPADSKLWSNQPQHF
TRBJ2-7 - TRBV19 - TGTGCCAGTAGTATTGCAGGGGCTGAGCAGTACTTC CASSIAGAEQYF
TRBJ1-4 once TRBV30 TRBD1 TGTGCCTGGAGTGGACAGGGAAAGACTAATGAAAAACTGTTTTTT CAWSGQGKTNEKLFF
TRBJ2-1 - TRBV27 TRBD2 TGTGCCAGCAGTCCAACCGCGACTAGCGCTGACAATGAGCAGTTCTTC CASSPTATSADNEQFF
TRBJ2-1 - TRBV13 TRBD2 TGTGCCAGCAGCTTAGGGAGAGGCGGGGGGTTCGATGAGCAGTTCTTC CASSLGRGGGFDEQFF
TRBJ2-2 - TRBV11-2 - TGTGCCAGCAGTTCAGGGGAGCTGTTTTTT CASSSGELFF
TRBJ2-1 - TRBV6-5 - TGTGCCAGCAGTTACACTAACTCCTACAATGAGCAGTTCTTC CASSYTNSYNEQFF
TRBJ2-1 - TRBV10-3 TRBD2 TGTGCCATCAGGGCGGGAGGGCCGGGTAATGAGCAGTTCTTC CAIRAGGPGNEQFF
TRBJ1-1 - TRBV2 TRBD1 TGTGCCAGCAAACTGACAGGGGGCACCACTGAAGCTTTCTTT CASKLTGGTTEAFF
TRBJ2-3 few TRBV19 - TGTGCCAGTAGTACCCGACAAACAGATACGCAGTATTTT CASSTRQTDTQYF
TRBJ1-4 few TRBV27 - TGTGCCAGCAGTTTGCGGACAGCGTATAATGAAAAACTGTTTTTT CASSLRTAYNEKLFF
TRBJ2-4 - TRBV13 - TGTGCCAGCAGCTTAGGTGGCAGGGCTCTTCAGTACTTC CASSLGGRALQYF
TRBJ2-1 - TRBV10-1 TRBD2 TGCGCCAGACCCGATGGGGAGGGTGAGCAGTTCTTC CARPDGEGEQFF
TRBJ2-7 once TRBV9 TRBD2 TGTGCCAGCAGCGTAGAAAGGCCCCCACTAGCGGGAGGCCGTCCCTACGAGCAGTACTTC CASSVERPPLAGGRPYEQYF
TRBJ2-3 - TRBV10-3 - TGTGCCATCAGTGAGTCGGTGGGCCTGACAGATACGCAGTATTTT CAISESVGLTDTQYF
TRBJ1-5 - TRBV19 - TGTGCCAGTAGTGGAGGATCGGGTAGCAATCAGCCCCAGCATTTT CASSGGSGSNQPQHF
TRBJ2-3 few TRBV10-3 - TGTGCCATCAGTGAATTAGCAGATACGCAGTATTTT CAISELADTQYF
TRBJ2-1 - TRBV7-7 TRBD2 TGTGCCAGCAGCTTAGATAGGACTAGCGGGGGGAATGAGCAGTTCTTC CASSLDRTSGGNEQFF
TRBJ2-6 - TRBV11-1 - TGTGCCCGTCCCTACTCTGGGGCCAACGTCCTGACTTTC CARPYSGANVLTF
TRBJ2-2 - TRBV6-6 - TGTGCCAGCACCTACACCGGGGAGCTGTTTTTT CASTYTGELFF
TRBJ2-1 - TRBV7-3 TRBD1 TGTGCCAGCAGCTTACGGGACAGGGGTATGCATGAGCAGTTCTTC CASSLRDRGMHEQFF
TRBJ1-1 - TRBV6-5 TRBD1 TGTGCCAGCAAATGGGGACAGGACACTGAAGCTTTCTTT CASKWGQDTEAFF
TRBJ2-1 - TRBV6-5 - TGTGCCAGCAGTCACAGCGACTATGGGCTTAATGAGCAGTTCTTC CASSHSDYGLNEQFF
TRBJ1-2 few TRBV6-1 TRBD1 TGTGCCAGCAGTGAAGGTCAGGGGGCTAACTATGGCTACACCTTC CASSEGQGANYGYTF
TRBJ1-2 - TRBV2 TRBD1 TGTGCCAGCAGTGAAAGTGACAGGGTTACTGGCTACACCTTC CASSESDRVTGYTF
TRBJ2-2 - TRBV5-1 TRBD2 TGCGCCAGCAGCCCGACTAGCAACACCGGGGAGCTGTTTTTT CASSPTSNTGELFF
TRBJ2-7 few TRBV5-4 TRBD2 TGTGCCAGCAGTCGTGAGGCCAGCGGGGGGCTGAGCTCCTACGAGCAGTACTTC CASSREASGGLSSYEQYF
TRBJ2-7 once TRBV6-1 - TGTGCCAGCAGTGAAGCTCCCGGCCGGGACATTATATACGAGCAGTACTTC CASSEAPGRDIIYEQYF
TRBJ2-5 - TRBV13 - TGTGCCAGCAGCTTAGGAGGGTACAGACCCGGGGAGGCCCAGTACTTC CASSLGGYRPGEAQYF
TRBJ1-5 - TRBV1 - TGCACCAGCAGCCAAGATACATCGCCTCAGGGGGAGCAGCCCCAGCATTTT CTSSQDTSPQGEQPQHF